This TCR beta chain originates from a study of blood T cell repertoires in COVID-19. Looking at the study overall: Some COVID-19 samples were acute and others convalescent; all came from the United States, Italy and Spain. Sources were T cells, B-cell-depleted T cells, or PBMCs; the material itself was cDNA or gDNA.

Produced via immunoSEQ multiplex PCR; TCRdb's table is partial and in-frame only. In the table there are about 130,000 clones, roughly 83% of which are singletons. Germline CDR1 and CDR2: SGHNT and YYREEE (reference sequence). Trimming cost V 4 bases and J 3 bases, with 13 bases left between them. The CDR3 loop spans 15 amino acids. The source is an elderly woman with acute or convalescent COVID-19. This chain uses TRBV5-4 with TRBJ1-4; a weak D match, TRBD1 (6 bases). The sequenced sample consisted of peripheral blood. CDR3 DNA: TGTGCCAGCAGCCGCAGGGGCATGGCTAATGAAAAACTGTTTTTT. Translation: CASSRRGMANEKLFF.